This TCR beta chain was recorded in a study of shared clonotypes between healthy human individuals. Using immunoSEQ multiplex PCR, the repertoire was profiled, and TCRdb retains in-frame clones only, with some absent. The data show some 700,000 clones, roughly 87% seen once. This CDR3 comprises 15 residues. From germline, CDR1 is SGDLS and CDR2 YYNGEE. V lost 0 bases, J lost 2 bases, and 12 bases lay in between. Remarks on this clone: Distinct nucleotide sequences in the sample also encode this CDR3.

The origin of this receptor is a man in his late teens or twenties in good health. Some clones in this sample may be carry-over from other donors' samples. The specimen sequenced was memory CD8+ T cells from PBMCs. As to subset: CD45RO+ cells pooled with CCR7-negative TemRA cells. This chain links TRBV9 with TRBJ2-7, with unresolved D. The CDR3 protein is CASSVGGGTPYEQYF. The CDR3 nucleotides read TGTGCCAGCAGCGTAGGAGGCGGTACCCCCTACGAGCAGTACTTC. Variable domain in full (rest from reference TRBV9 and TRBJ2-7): DSGVTQTPKHLITATGQRVTLRCSPRSGDLSVYWYQQSLDQGLQFLIQYYNGEERAKGNILERFSAQQFPDLHSELNLSSLELGDSALYFCASSVGGGTPYEQYFGPGTRLTVT.